This T cell receptor (beta chain) comes out of a study of cytomegalovirus exposure and HLA in healthy donors. Overall study findings and caveats: The study put 160 or so TCR beta chains on its list as cytomegalovirus-associated.

The PCR was carried out with 60 Vbeta primers and 13 Jbeta primers. This table comes from immunoSEQ multiplex PCR, and its TCRdb copy is limited to in-frame clones, with some not included. The repertoire holds some 140,000 clones, 65% to 80% seen once, with about 1.5% in the top ten. The CDR3 is 15 amino acids. Germline CDR1 SEHNR, CDR2 FQNEAQ (reference sequence). V gave up 1 base and J gave up 5 bases; unmatched junction bases: 6. A word on this clone: The antigen remains unidentified.

The receptor comes from a human donor in good health. The sequencing input was PBMCs. The rearrangement uses TRBV7-9 and TRBJ2-7; 9 bases are shared with TRBD1. CDR3 protein: CASSLVGQGIDEQYF. CDR3 nucleotides: TGTGCCAGCAGCTTAGTGGGACAGGGTATCGACGAGCAGTACTTC.